The 31 T cell receptor beta chains reported below all come from one sample, sequenced in a study of blood T cell repertoires in COVID-19. Libraries were prepared by immunoSEQ multiplex PCR; TCRdb keeps only in-frame clonotypes and omits some of them. This sample carries roughly 220,000 clones, approximately 83% of them seen once, and the ten largest clones take 3.5% to 4%. Sequenced material: PBMCs or T cells enriched from blood (not recorded which). Receptor source: a woman aged 40 to 50 with acute COVID-19.

The gene calls are TRBV2 and TRBJ1-5, with a possible D match to TRBD1 (5 bases). Germline-derived CDR1 and CDR2 are SNHLY and FYNNEI. The CDR3 consists of 15 residues. Trimming removed 3 bases at V and 6 bases at J, with 15 bases between. The CDR3: CASSESQGGIQPQHF. The CDR3 DNA reads TGTGCCAGCAGTGAGAGCCAGGGTGGTATTCAGCCCCAGCATTTT.

This sequence joins TRBV11-3 and TRBJ1-1, with 10 bases lining up with TRBD1. V was clipped by 7 bases and J by 8 bases; unmatched bases: 7. Germline-derived CDR1 and CDR2 are SGHNT and YENEEA. The CDR3 length is 13 residues. The CDR3 DNA sequence: TGTGCCAGCACCAAGCGGGACAGGGGAGAAGCTTTCTTT. Amino acid sequence: CASTKRDRGEAFF. Full variable domain (remainder filled in from reference TRBV11-3 and TRBJ1-1): EAGVVQSPRYKIIEKKQPVAFWCNPISGHNTLYWYLQNLGQGPELLIRYENEEAVDDSQLPKDRFSAERLKGVDSTLKIQPAELGDSAVYLCASTKRDRGEAFFGQGTRLTVV.

The CDR3 DNA sequence: TGTGCCATCAGTGAGTGGGGACTCGGACAGGGGAATGAAAAACTGTTTTTT. Translating it yields CAISEWGLGQGNEKLFF. This rearrangement joins TRBV10-3 to TRBJ1-4; 9 bases match TRBD1. J was trimmed by 5 bases and V by 1 base; bases with no gene match: 8. This CDR3 has 17 amino acids. Germline loops: CDR1 ENHRY, CDR2 SYGVKD.

As DNA, the CDR3 is TGTGCCAGCAGCAATAATCCTAGCGGTGAAGCTTTCTTT. Translated: CASSNNPSGEAFF. V and J are TRBV7-3 and TRBJ1-1, with D uncertain. This CDR3 has 13 residues. Trimming left V 5 bases short and J 7 bases short, with 14 bases between. The germline V gene encodes CDR1 SGHTA and CDR2 FQGTGA.

The chain recombines TRBV5-1 with TRBJ1-3; 8 bases match TRBD1. Germline CDR1 reads SGHRS; CDR2 reads YFSETQ. V trimming: 4 bases; J trimming: 4 bases; junction bases outside the gene matches: 7. The length of the CDR3 is 15 residues. The CDR3 loop is CASSQTGAQGNTIYF. DNA of the CDR3: TGCGCCAGCAGCCAGACAGGGGCTCAGGGAAACACCATATATTTT.

The chain recombines TRBV24-1 with TRBJ2-2; weak D call: TRBD1 (5 bases). The V gene's germline CDR1 is KGHDR and CDR2 SFDVKD. This CDR3 is 14 amino acids long. Deletions cut 4 bases from V and 4 bases from J, with 9 bases between. CDR3 sequence: CATSDPTVTGELFF. As DNA, the CDR3 is TGTGCCACCAGTGACCCGACAGTCACCGGGGAGCTGTTTTTT.

This chain links TRBV18 with TRBJ2-3; 8 nucleotides align to TRBD2. The trim removed 2 bases at V and 1 base at J, leaving 2 bases unmatched. CDR3 length equals 15 residues. Per the germline V gene, CDR1 is KGHSH and CDR2 is LQKENI. This CDR3 is CASSPKTSGTDTQYF. The DNA for the CDR3 is TGTGCCAGCTCACCAAAGACTAGCGGCACAGATACGCAGTATTTT.

The chain combines TRBV7-9 with TRBJ2-5; 11 bases map to TRBD1. The CDR3 loop spans 14 amino acids. Germline CDR1 SEHNR, CDR2 FQNEAQ (reference sequence). Trimming at V came to 3 bases and at J to 5 bases, leaving 2 bases not matched to a gene. The CDR3 loop reads CASSFGTGGETQYF. DNA for the CDR3: TGTGCCAGCAGCTTCGGGACAGGGGGGGAGACCCAGTACTTC.

The chain employs TRBV11-2 and TRBJ2-7; 9 nucleotides align to TRBD1. The ends lost 5 bases at V and 6 bases at J; junction bases unmatched: 11. This CDR3 spans 15 amino acids. CDR1 is SGHAT, CDR2 FQNNGV, per germline. CDR3 DNA: TGTGCCAGCAGCCCCCCCCGGGACAGGGAGGGCGAGCAGTACTTC. Translated: CASSPPRDREGEQYF. The whole variable domain, remainder taken from reference TRBV11-2 and TRBJ2-7, is EAGVAQSPRYKIIEKRQSVAFWCNPISGHATLYWYQQILGQGPKLLIQFQNNGVVDDSQLPKDRFSAERLKGVDSTLKIQPAKLEDSAVYLCASSPPRDREGEQYFGPGTRLTVT.

V and J are TRBV19 and TRBJ1-5; D not certain. Trimming removed 0 bases from V and 7 bases from J, with 13 bases in between. CDR3 length: 15 residues. Germline CDR1 LNHDA, CDR2 SQIVND (reference sequence). The CDR3 region has the DNA TGTGCCAGTAGTATAGATGAGGGAGGGAACCAGCCCCAGCATTTT. Amino acid sequence: CASSIDEGGNQPQHF.

V is TRBV5-1 and J is TRBJ2-7; 8 bases fit TRBD1. Trimming at V came to 2 bases and at J to 2 bases, leaving 3 bases not matched to a gene. The CDR3 totals 14 residues. CDR1 and CDR2 from the germline V gene are SGHRS and YFSETQ. DNA of the CDR3: TGCGCCAGCAGCTTAGGGACAGGACCCTACGAGCAGTACTTC. Encoded protein: CASSLGTGPYEQYF.

This clone has a single count. This rearrangement joins TRBV28 to TRBJ2-7; D not certain. Germline-derived CDR1 and CDR2 are MDHEN and SYDVKM. V lost 5 bases and J lost 4, with 9 bases in between. This CDR3 spans 12 amino acids. CDR3 sequence reads: CASSITAYEQYF. The CDR3 coding sequence is TGTGCCAGCAGTATTACAGCTTACGAGCAGTACTTC.

The rearrangement joins TRBV9 to TRBJ2-1, with D possibly being TRBD2 (5 bases). This CDR3 has 16 amino acids. Germline CDR1 SGDLS, CDR2 YYNGEE. The germline V and J ends were trimmed by 3 bases and 0 bases, with 13 bases remaining between them. The CDR3 protein is CASSEEADGSYNEQFF. The DNA of the CDR3 is TGTGCCAGCAGCGAGGAGGCTGACGGCTCCTACAATGAGCAGTTCTTC.

The rearrangement joins TRBV28 to TRBJ2-5; 7 nucleotides line up with TRBD2. Germline-derived CDR1 and CDR2 are MDHEN and SYDVKM. The CDR3 has 17 amino acids. Trimming at V came to 5 bases and at J to 2 bases, leaving 14 bases not matched to a gene. For the CDR3, the DNA is TGTGCCAGCAGTGCGACCAGCCTAGCGGAGGGACAAGAGACCCAGTACTTC. It specifies CASSATSLAEGQETQYF.

The chain has TRBV10-3 and TRBJ2-7; 10 bases align to TRBD2. The germline V gene has CDR1 ENHRY and CDR2 SYGVKD. Trimming at V came to 6 bases and at J to 2 bases, leaving 4 bases not matched to a gene. The CDR3 loop spans 14 amino acids. CDR3 loop: CAISSTSGTYEQYF. In DNA, the CDR3 is TGTGCCATCAGCAGTACTAGCGGGACCTACGAGCAGTACTTC.

This chain links TRBV19 with TRBJ2-3; 7 bases map to TRBD2. The V gene's germline CDR1 is LNHDA and CDR2 SQIVND (reference sequence). V was pared by 4 bases and J by 2 bases, with 6 bases of the junction left unmatched. CDR3 size: 15 residues. The chain's CDR3 is CASSRASGITDTQYF. For the CDR3, the DNA is TGTGCCAGTAGTAGGGCTAGCGGCATCACAGATACGCAGTATTTT.

This clone was detected only a few times. The rearrangement links TRBV5-1 to TRBJ1-5, with D unresolved. This CDR3 is built from 14 residues. Trimming took off 0 bases at V and 7 bases at J, with 11 bases between the two ends. In germline, CDR1 is SGHRS, CDR2 YFSETQ. CDR3: CASSLGVGGQPQHF. CDR3 DNA sequence: TGCGCCAGCAGCTTGGGCGTAGGAGGGCAGCCCCAGCATTTT.

The chain employs TRBV7-2 and TRBJ2-5, with D unclear. The CDR3 is made up of 12 amino acids. V lost 5 bases and J lost 4, with 8 bases in between. Per germline, CDR1 SGHTA and CDR2 FQGNSA. Here the CDR3 reads CASSLIIETQYF. DNA of the CDR3: TGTGCCAGCAGCCTTATAATAGAGACCCAGTACTTC.

This clone appeared a few times. The chain joins TRBV7-9 to TRBJ1-2; D possibly corresponds to TRBD1 (5 bases). Per the germline V gene, CDR1 is SEHNR and CDR2 is FQNEAQ (reference sequence). The CDR3 extends over 14 amino acids. V gave up 7 bases and J gave up 0 bases, with 12 bases separating them. CDR3 nucleotide sequence: TGTGCCAGCACCCAGGGTCTTACTAACTATGGCTACACCTTC. It encodes CASTQGLTNYGYTF.

The chain employs TRBV24-1 and TRBJ2-5, with TRBD2 as a possible D gene (7 bases). CDR1 KGHDR and CDR2 SFDVKD come from the germline V gene. The CDR3 consists of 16 residues. Trimming pared 3 bases from V and 2 bases from J, leaving 15 bases between. CDR3 amino acids: CATSDGFGGAQETQYF. CDR3 bases: TGTGCCACCAGTGATGGGTTTGGGGGGGCTCAAGAGACCCAGTACTTC.

This rearrangement joins TRBV19 to TRBJ2-2, with 7 bases lining up with TRBD1. CDR3 length: 14 amino acids. V lost 6 bases to trimming and J lost 6 bases; unmatched junction nucleotides: 7. Germline CDR1 LNHDA, CDR2 SQIVND (reference sequence). Here the CDR3 reads CASSLQGLAGELFF. The CDR3 DNA reads TGTGCCAGTAGCCTACAGGGGTTGGCCGGGGAGCTGTTTTTT.

The chain has TRBV19 and TRBJ1-2, with 8 positions matching TRBD1. The junction had 11 bases not matched to a gene; V was cut back by 10 bases and J by 4 bases. Germline CDR1 reads LNHDA; CDR2 reads SQIVND (reference sequence). The CDR3 loop spans 14 amino acids. The CDR3 loop is CATRDRLKSYGYTF. DNA of the CDR3: TGTGCCACCCGGGACAGGTTGAAGAGCTATGGCTACACCTTC.

The chain employs TRBV4-1 and TRBJ2-3, with TRBD2 matching over 12 bases. CDR3 length: 19 residues. The V gene's germline CDR1 is MGHRA and CDR2 YSYEKL. The V segment lost 4 bases and the J segment 2 bases; nucleotides outside the gene matches: 13. The CDR3 region is CASSPFGTSGRTVTDTQYF. The CDR3 region has the DNA TGCGCCAGCAGCCCATTCGGGACTAGCGGGCGAACAGTCACAGATACGCAGTATTTT.

This clone was seen once. The V gene is TRBV24-1, the J gene TRBJ2-6, with 8 bases matching TRBD2. Trimming cost V 7 bases and J 0 bases; bases outside gene matches: 7. Germline V gene data show CDR1 as KGHDR and CDR2 as SFDVKD. The CDR3 loop spans 17 amino acids. DNA for the CDR3: TGTGCCACCAGCGGGGGGGGACCCTTCTCTGGGGCCAACGTCCTGACTTTC. As protein: CATSGGGPFSGANVLTF.

The rearrangement links TRBV2 to TRBJ1-2, with 9 bases that match TRBD1. Germline V gene data show CDR1 as SNHLY and CDR2 as FYNNEI. The ends lost 4 bases at V and 2 bases at J; junction bases unmatched: 14. CDR3 length: 18 amino acids. CDR3 nucleotides: TGTGCCAGCAGTGTCAGCGGGACAGGGACACCAATCAACTATGGCTACACCTTC. Its translation: CASSVSGTGTPINYGYTF. Full variable domain (rest looked up from reference TRBV2 and TRBJ1-2): EPEVTQTPSHQVTQMGQEVILRCVPISNHLYFYWYRQILGQKVEFLVSFYNNEISEKSEIFDDQFSVERPDGSNFTLKIRSTKLEDSAMYFCASSVSGTGTPINYGYTFGSGTRLTVV.

The chain recombines TRBV6-2 or TRBV6-3 with TRBJ1-5, with TRBD1 matching 8 bases. The CDR3 consists of 15 residues. Germline CDR1 is MNHEY and CDR2 is SVGEGT. V dropped 8 bases and J dropped 4; count of bases not matched to a gene: 10. The CDR3 bases are TGTGCCAGCCGCCACCCCCGGACAGGGAATCAGCCCCAGCATTTT. This sequence encodes CASRHPRTGNQPQHF.

The chain combines TRBV2 with TRBJ2-1; 7 nucleotides agree with TRBD2. The CDR3 contains 16 residues. The junction had 9 bases not matched to a gene; V was cut back by 4 bases and J by 3 bases. CDR1 is SNHLY and CDR2 is FYNNEI in the germline V gene. The CDR3 DNA follows: TGTGCCAGCAGTGGTGTTGGCGGGAGCGGCTACAATGAGCAGTTCTTC. This gives the protein CASSGVGGSGYNEQFF.

This clone was found once. V is TRBV7-2 and J is TRBJ2-3; D remains unclear. V was shortened by 4 bases and J by 0 bases, with 17 bases between the two germline ends. Germline V gene data show CDR1 as SGHTA and CDR2 as FQGNSA. The CDR3 runs 17 residues. CDR3 bases: TGTGCCAGCAGCTCACCTACAGTACTTACTAGCACAGATACGCAGTATTTT. Encoded protein: CASSSPTVLTSTDTQYF.

V gene TRBV27 combines with J gene TRBJ2-3; the D gene is possibly TRBD2 (6 bases). The V gene lost 1 base and the J gene lost 1 base, with 12 bases spanning the gap. The CDR3 is 16 amino acids. Germline CDR1 reads MNHEY; CDR2 reads SMNVEV (reference sequence). CDR3 nucleotide sequence: TGTGCCAGCAGTTTATATGGGCCGGGGGGCACAGATACGCAGTATTTT. It specifies CASSLYGPGGTDTQYF.

V and J are TRBV5-1 and TRBJ2-3; D uncertain. V lost 0 bases to trimming and J lost 4 bases, with 6 bases between them. Germline V gene lookup returns CDR1 SGHRS and CDR2 YFSETQ. This CDR3 is 13 amino acids long. DNA of the CDR3: TGCGCCAGCAGCTTGGCAGTGCCAGATACGCAGTATTTT. It encodes CASSLAVPDTQYF.

This clone appeared a single time. The CDR3 sequence: CASSLEESRDTIYF. Written as DNA, the CDR3 is TGTGCCAGCAGCTTAGAGGAAAGCCGGGACACCATATATTTT. V gene TRBV7-9 combines with J gene TRBJ1-3; no firm D call. Trimming pared 1 base from V and 8 bases from J, leaving 12 bases between. The CDR3 loop spans 14 amino acids. Germline V gives CDR1 SEHNR, CDR2 FQNEAQ (reference sequence). The variable domain in full, with the rest retrieved from reference TRBV7-9 and TRBJ1-3, is DTGVSQNPRHKITKRGQNVTFRCDPISEHNRLYWYRQTLGQGPEFLTYFQNEAQLEKSRLLSDRFSAERPKGSFSTLEIQRTEQGDSAMYLCASSLEESRDTIYFGEGSWLTVV.